Shown below are 29 T cell receptor beta chains from a single sample sequenced in a study of blood T cell repertoires in COVID-19. Clones were sequenced by immunoSEQ multiplex PCR, and TCRdb holds only the in-frame ones, with some missing. The table includes about 180,000 clones, 89% detected once. The specimen was peripheral blood. Receptors were obtained from a man in his late teens or twenties who had recovered from COVID-19.

The chain links TRBV10-3 to TRBJ1-2; TRBD1 agrees at 9 bases. With 6 bases clipped from V and 8 bases from J, the junction kept 4 bases outside the gene matches. The CDR3 runs 12 residues. Germline values: CDR1 ENHRY, CDR2 SYGVKD. The CDR3, as DNA: TGTGCCATCAGGGGGACAGGGTTCGGCTACACCTTC. Protein product: CAIRGTGFGYTF.

V is TRBV29-1 and J is TRBJ1-1; TRBD1 aligns across 7 bases. J gave up 7 bases and V 6 bases, and 5 bases lay outside the gene matches. The germline V gene has CDR1 SQVTM and CDR2 ANQGSEA. The CDR3 is 11 amino acids. The CDR3 reads CSVPGTDEAFF. CDR3 bases: TGCAGCGTGCCCGGGACAGATGAAGCTTTCTTT.

A note on this clone: At one end the junction does not follow the germline gene, possibly because of a read error. The gene calls are TRBV13 and TRBJ1-2; D might be TRBD1 (5 bases). Looked up from germline, CDR1 is PRHDT and CDR2 is FYEKMQ (reference sequence). The CDR3 is 14 residues long. CDR3 sequence: CASNLRGDLYGYTF. The CDR3 nucleotides read TGTGCCAGCAACTTAAGGGGCGACCTCTATGGCTACACCTTC.

The chain uses TRBV18 and TRBJ2-3; D is unresolved. This CDR3 comprises 12 residues. Trimming left V 2 bases short and J 5 bases short, with 5 bases between. Germline V lookup: CDR1 KGHSH, CDR2 LQKENI. The DNA of the CDR3 is TGTGCCAGCTCACCAAACGGAGATACGCAGTATTTT. It yields the protein CASSPNGDTQYF.

V is TRBV7-9 and J is TRBJ2-2; a weak D match, TRBD2 (5 bases). With 3 bases removed from V and 8 bases from J, the gap between germline ends came to 16 bases. There are 15 residues in the CDR3. CDR1 and CDR2 (germline): SEHNR, FQNEAQ (reference sequence). The CDR3 loop reads CASSFQDSPGGELFF. Here the CDR3 DNA reads TGTGCCAGCAGCTTCCAGGACTCCCCCGGGGGGGAGCTGTTTTTT.

V is TRBV27 and J is TRBJ2-1; tentatively, D is TRBD1 (6 bases). CDR3 size: 15 residues. CDR1 MNHEY and CDR2 SMNVEV come from the germline V gene (reference sequence). Between the trimmed V and J ends, which lost 1 base and 0 bases, there was a span of 7 bases. The chain's CDR3 is CASSLYRVSYNEQFF. CDR3 in DNA: TGTGCCAGCAGTTTATACAGGGTCTCCTACAATGAGCAGTTCTTC.

A few counts support this clone. This rearrangement joins TRBV4-3 to TRBJ1-5, with D unclear. V shed 1 base and J shed 5 bases, with 12 bases lying between them. The CDR3 has 15 residues. Germline CDR1 is LGHNA and CDR2 is YSLEER. DNA for the CDR3: TGCGCCAGCAGCCAAGGTCCGGGAAACCATCAGCCCCAGCATTTT. This translates into CASSQGPGNHQPQHF.

The chain couples TRBV28 to TRBJ1-2; D perhaps matches TRBD1 (5 bases). The CDR3 contains 15 residues. V gave up 7 bases and J gave up 4 bases, with 19 bases separating them. Germline-derived CDR1 and CDR2 are MDHEN and SYDVKM. The CDR3 DNA sequence: TGTGCCAGCACCCCCACGGGGGACCCCGTCTATGGCTACACCTTC. The encoded protein is CASTPTGDPVYGYTF.

The genes are TRBV5-5 and TRBJ2-6; D not resolved. The germline V gene has CDR1 SGHKS and CDR2 YYEKEE (reference sequence). The CDR3 length is 16 residues. Trimming pared 7 bases from V and 2 bases from J, leaving 16 bases between. The CDR3 loop reads CASAPTTTAGANVLTF. In nucleotides, the CDR3 is TGTGCCAGCGCCCCTACTACTACTGCTGGGGCCAACGTCCTGACTTTC. The full variable domain, with the rest looked up from reference TRBV5-5 and TRBJ2-6, is DAGVTQSPTHLIKTRGQQVTLRCSPISGHKSVSWYQQVLGQGPQFIFQYYEKEERGRGNFPDRFSARQFPNYSSELNVNALLLGDSALYLCASAPTTTAGANVLTFGAGSRLTVL.

The V and J genes are TRBV5-4 and TRBJ1-1, with 7 bases matching TRBD1. This CDR3 region has 20 residues. V was pared by 0 bases and J by 3 bases, with 20 bases of the junction left unmatched. Germline lookup yields CDR1 SGHNT and CDR2 YYREEE (reference sequence). The CDR3 DNA reads TGTGCCAGCAGCTTGGGACGTGGGATCGAGGACAGGCGTCTCCACACTGAAGCTTTCTTT. It codes for CASSLGRGIEDRRLHTEAFF.

The J gene is TRBJ1-2, the V gene TRBV5-1, with TRBD1 as a possible D gene (5 bases). The germline V gene encodes CDR1 SGHRS and CDR2 YFSETQ. The CDR3 runs to 13 residues. The ends were cut back, 3 bases at V and 2 bases at J, with 8 bases in the middle. CDR3: CASSSGGNYGYTF. The CDR3 bases are TGCGCCAGCAGCTCCGGGGGAAACTATGGCTACACCTTC.

This clone was counted a few times. This sequence joins TRBV6-5 and TRBJ1-5; D not certain. Trimming cost V 0 bases and J 1 base, with 7 bases left between them. Germline values: CDR1 MNHEY, CDR2 SVGAGI. The length of the CDR3 is 15 residues. CDR3 nucleotides: TGTGCCAGCAGTTACTCGCAGGCAAGCAATCAGCCCCAGCATTTT. It is translated as CASSYSQASNQPQHF.

V and J are TRBV11-2 and TRBJ2-5; 8 positions match TRBD2. Germline V lookup: CDR1 SGHAT, CDR2 FQNNGV. This CDR3 has 16 residues. V lost 5 bases and J lost 0; bases outside the gene matches: 8. The CDR3 spells CASSPWGLEYQETQYF. CDR3 nucleotides: TGTGCCAGCAGCCCCTGGGGACTAGAATACCAAGAGACCCAGTACTTC.

The chain has TRBV5-4 and TRBJ2-7, with D perhaps matching TRBD2 (5 bases). The V gene's germline CDR1 is SGHNT and CDR2 YYREEE (reference sequence). There are 14 residues in the CDR3. V gave up 4 bases and J gave up 2 bases, with 13 bases separating them. The CDR3 bases are TGTGCCAGCAGCACCCTGGACGGGACCTACGAGCAGTACTTC. Its translation is CASSTLDGTYEQYF.

The gene calls are TRBV9 and TRBJ2-2; 9 nucleotides line up with TRBD1. Germline trimming cut 5 bases from V and 4 bases from J; bases unmatched to any gene: 6. The germline CDR1 and CDR2 sequences are SGDLS and YYNGEE. The CDR3 extends over 15 amino acids. The CDR3 DNA sequence: TGTGCCAGCAGGGTGGGACAGGGTAGCACCGGGGAGCTGTTTTTT. Its protein is CASRVGQGSTGELFF.

The chain combines TRBV28 with TRBJ1-6; D is possibly TRBD1 (5 bases). The CDR3 contains 14 residues. Trimming cost V 4 bases and J 9 bases, with 13 bases left between them. From germline, CDR1 is MDHEN and CDR2 SYDVKM. In DNA, the CDR3 is TGTGCCAGCAGTTCGGAGGGGAGGATTTCACCCCTCCACTTT. Translated, it gives CASSSEGRISPLHF.

This clone has only one observation. The rearrangement links TRBV5-8 to TRBJ2-1, with TRBD2 identical over 7 bases. The length of the CDR3 is 18 residues. Looked up from germline, CDR1 is SGHTS and CDR2 is YDEGEE. The junction had 12 bases not matched to a gene; V was cut back by 1 base and J by 2 bases. Here the CDR3 DNA reads TGTGCCAGCAGCTTGCCCCAAGCGGGGCTCTCAACCTACAATGAGCAGTTCTTC. Translation gives CASSLPQAGLSTYNEQFF.

The V gene is TRBV11-2, the J gene TRBJ1-1; possibly TRBD1 for D (6 bases). The length of the CDR3 is 14 residues. The germline V gene has CDR1 SGHAT and CDR2 FQNNGV. The ends were cut back, 3 bases at V and 1 base at J, with 9 bases in the middle. In DNA, the CDR3 is TGTGCCAGCAGCTTTGGACAGAGGAACACTGAAGCTTTCTTT. As protein: CASSFGQRNTEAFF. Variable domain in full (rest from reference TRBV11-2 and TRBJ1-1): EAGVAQSPRYKIIEKRQSVAFWCNPISGHATLYWYQQILGQGPKLLIQFQNNGVVDDSQLPKDRFSAERLKGVDSTLKIQPAKLEDSAVYLCASSFGQRNTEAFFGQGTRLTVV.

This chain links TRBV28 with TRBJ1-6; 9 nucleotides match TRBD1. This CDR3 is 14 amino acids long. Germline V gene sequence: CDR1 MDHEN, CDR2 SYDVKM. The V and J ends lost 7 bases and 10 bases, in that order; junction bases with no gene match: 8. The CDR3 DNA is TGTGCCAGCACCTGGGACAGGGTAGAATCACCCCTCCACTTT. The encoded protein is CASTWDRVESPLHF.

This CDR3 reads CASSEGYGMGTEAFF. In nucleotides, the CDR3 is TGTGCCAGCAGTGAAGGATACGGGATGGGCACTGAAGCTTTCTTT. The chain has TRBV6-1 and TRBJ1-1; D gene unclear. CDR1 is MNHNS, CDR2 SASEGT, per germline. This CDR3 region has 15 residues. Deletions cut 1 base from V and 4 bases from J, with 13 bases between.

The rearrangement uses TRBV5-4 and TRBJ2-1; 14 nucleotides match TRBD2. The V gene's germline CDR1 is SGHNT and CDR2 YYREEE (reference sequence). Losses at the gene ends were 4 bases for V and 3 bases for J; bases not matched to a gene: 3. The CDR3 length is 16 residues. CDR3: CASSVGTSGSYNEQFF. DNA for the CDR3: TGTGCCAGCAGCGTGGGGACTAGCGGGAGCTACAATGAGCAGTTCTTC.

The rearrangement uses TRBV4-3 and TRBJ2-7; a weak D match, TRBD2 (5 bases). The CDR3 spans 13 residues. Trimming took off 0 bases at V and 6 bases at J, with 9 bases between the two ends. The germline gives CDR1 LGHNA, CDR2 YSLEER. The CDR3: CASSQDLGGEQYF. CDR3 in DNA: TGCGCCAGCAGCCAAGATCTAGGAGGCGAGCAGTACTTC.

This clone appeared a single time. The J gene is TRBJ1-3, the V gene TRBV6-5; the match to TRBD1 covers 9 bases. This CDR3 is built from 15 residues. Trimming cost V 2 bases and J 4 bases; bases outside gene matches: 3. Germline CDR1 MNHEY, CDR2 SVGAGI. CDR3 protein: CASSYGTGKGNTIYF. In DNA, the CDR3 is TGTGCCAGCAGTTACGGGACAGGGAAAGGAAACACCATATATTTT.

The chain employs TRBV19 and TRBJ1-1, with TRBD1 identical over 8 bases. Germline CDR1 and CDR2: LNHDA and SQIVND (reference sequence). V lost 6 bases and J lost 5; bases outside the gene matches: 5. The CDR3 contains 13 residues. CDR3 sequence (DNA): TGTGCCAGTAGAGGACAGGGCGGGACTGAAGCTTTCTTT. This encodes CASRGQGGTEAFF.

The chain links TRBV7-2 to TRBJ2-2; D might be TRBD2 (6 bases). V lost 5 bases and J 8 bases, leaving 21 bases between the germline ends. This CDR3 contains 16 residues. CDR1 and CDR2 from the germline V gene are SGHTA and FQGNSA. The CDR3 sequence is CASSPRWEVVLGELFF. CDR3 sequence (DNA): TGTGCCAGCAGCCCCCGGTGGGAGGTCGTATTGGGGGAGCTGTTTTTT.

This clone was detected only once. The chain couples TRBV5-3 to TRBJ2-1; D unresolved. TRBV5-3 is labeled an ORF, and its function is uncertain. The CDR3 sequence is 17 residues long. V lost 8 bases to trimming and J lost 2 bases, with 23 bases between them. This CDR3 reads CARKKNKKSVTYNEQFF. The CDR3 bases are TGTGCCAGGAAGAAGAATAAGAAGTCGGTGACCTACAATGAGCAGTTCTTC.

V and J are TRBV12-5 and TRBJ1-3, with D perhaps TRBD1 (5 bases). Germline CDR1 and CDR2: LGHNT and FRNRAP. The CDR3 consists of 13 residues. The V gene lost 6 bases and the J gene lost 2 bases, with 8 bases spanning the gap. CDR3 protein: CASGAGTGNTIYF. The CDR3 DNA follows: TGTGCTAGTGGGGCAGGGACTGGAAACACCATATATTTT.

This clone was counted between two and nine times. The chain combines TRBV3-1 (or the pseudogene TRBV3-2) with TRBJ2-7, with TRBD2 matching over 9 bases. CDR1 and CDR2 from the germline V gene are LGHDT and YNNKEL (reference sequence). V was pared by 3 bases and J by 4 bases, with 7 bases of the junction left unmatched. This CDR3 contains 15 residues. CDR3 sequence reads: CASSHPGSGSYEQYF. The CDR3 DNA is TGTGCCAGCAGCCATCCCGGTAGCGGGAGTTACGAGCAGTACTTC.

The V gene is TRBV27, the J gene TRBJ2-7; 8 bases match TRBD2. The length of the CDR3 is 14 residues. V lost 4 bases to trimming and J lost 3 bases; unmatched junction nucleotides: 5. From germline, CDR1 is MNHEY and CDR2 SMNVEV (reference sequence). The CDR3 sequence is CASSSLAEYYEQYF. For the CDR3, the DNA is TGTGCCAGCAGTTCACTAGCGGAATACTACGAGCAGTACTTC.